This T cell receptor (beta chain) stems from a study of tumour-infiltrating T cells in Burkitt lymphoma. Study-level information: This cohort included all epidemiological subtypes of Burkitt lymphoma. Overall and progression-free survival were predicted by productive clonality.

Trimming took 6 bases from V and 7 from J, leaving 10 bases between them. Germline V gene data show CDR1 as SNHLY and CDR2 as FYNNEI. This CDR3 has 13 amino acids. This clone was seen a handful of times. Data came from immunoSEQ multiplex PCR; TCRdb stores just in-frame clones and leaves some out. Among fewer than 650 clones listed, about 12% were seen once. The receptor was isolated from a human donor with Burkitt lymphoma. Source material: tumor tissue. The chain recombines TRBV2 with TRBJ1-6; possibly TRBD1 for D (5 bases). CDR3 protein: CASRGQGNSPLHF. The CDR3 DNA reads as TGTGCCAGCAGGGGCCAGGGCAATTCACCCCTCCACTTT.